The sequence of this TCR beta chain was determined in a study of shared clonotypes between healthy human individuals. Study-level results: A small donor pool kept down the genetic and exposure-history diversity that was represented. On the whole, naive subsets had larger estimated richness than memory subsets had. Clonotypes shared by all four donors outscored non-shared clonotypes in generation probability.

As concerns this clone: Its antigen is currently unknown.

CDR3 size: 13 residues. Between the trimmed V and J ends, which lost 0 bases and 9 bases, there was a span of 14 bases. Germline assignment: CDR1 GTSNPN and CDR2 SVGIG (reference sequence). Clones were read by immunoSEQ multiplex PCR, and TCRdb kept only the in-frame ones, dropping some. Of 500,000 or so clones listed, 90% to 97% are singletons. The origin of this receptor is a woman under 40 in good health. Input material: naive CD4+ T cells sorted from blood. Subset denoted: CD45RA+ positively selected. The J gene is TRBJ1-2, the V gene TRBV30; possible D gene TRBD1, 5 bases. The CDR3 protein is CAWSVFQGGSYTF. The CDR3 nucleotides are TGTGCCTGGAGTGTATTTCAGGGAGGTAGCTACACCTTC.